The 9 T cell receptor beta chains listed next were all sequenced from one sample in a study of T cell repertoires in cytomegalovirus infection. From the reads, TCRdb called clonotypes with MiXCR, one entry per CDR3 protein. Among around 310,000 distinct CDR3 sequences listed, roughly a sixth were seen once. Sequences were obtained from PBMCs. All receptors derive from a human donor in good health (CMV status not recorded). Some clones in this sample may be carry-over from other donors' samples.

The rearrangement joins TRBV19 to TRBJ2-1; D may be TRBD1 (6 bases). Germline values: CDR1 LNHDA, CDR2 SQIVND (reference sequence). The V end lost 5 bases, the J end lost 4 bases, and 15 bases lay between the germline ends. The CDR3 consists of 15 residues. The CDR3 nucleotides are TGTGCCAGTAGTGCTACAGGGCCCGCTTACAATGAGCAGTTCTTC. This translates into CASSATGPAYNEQFF.

This clonotype has just a few counts. V gene TRBV2 combines with J gene TRBJ1-3; D is undetermined. The germline V and J ends were trimmed by 7 bases and 4 bases, with 5 bases remaining between them. The CDR3 extends over 11 amino acids. Germline CDR1 is SNHLY and CDR2 is FYNNEI. The CDR3 DNA is TGTGCCAGCACTGGGGGAAACACCATATATTTT. This encodes CASTGGNTIYF.

The V call is TRBV5-1, the J call TRBJ2-2; 9 bases line up with TRBD2. V gave up 2 bases and J gave up 3 bases; unmatched junction bases: 5. This CDR3 contains 16 residues. Germline V gene data show CDR1 as SGHRS and CDR2 as YFSETQ. The CDR3 is CASSFLAGMDTGELFF. The CDR3 nucleotides are TGCGCCAGCAGCTTTCTAGCGGGGATGGACACCGGGGAGCTGTTTTTT.

This clonotype has only a few counts. The gene calls are TRBV20-1 and TRBJ1-5, with no clear D. This CDR3 is 12 amino acids long. Germline loops: CDR1 DFQATT, CDR2 SNEGSKA (reference sequence). V shed 3 bases and J shed 4 bases, with 7 bases lying between them. This CDR3 is CSASGLNQPQHF. The CDR3 DNA follows: TGCAGTGCTAGTGGGTTAAATCAGCCCCAGCATTTT.

This chain links TRBV7-6 with TRBJ2-5; D is possibly TRBD2 (6 bases). Per germline, CDR1 SGHVS and CDR2 FNYEAQ. CDR3 length: 13 amino acids. Trimming removed 2 bases at V and 4 bases at J, with 8 bases between. The CDR3: CASSLHGGETQYF. CDR3 DNA: TGTGCCAGCAGCTTACACGGGGGAGAGACCCAGTACTTC.

In its sample, this clonotype was seen many times. V usage is TRBV6-1 and J usage is TRBJ1-3; a weak D match, TRBD1 (5 bases). This CDR3 has 14 amino acids. Germline V gene data show CDR1 as MNHNS and CDR2 as SASEGT. The ends were cut back, 5 bases at V and 3 bases at J, with 11 bases in the middle. This chain's CDR3 is CASSRREVGNTIYF. CDR3 in DNA: TGTGCCAGCAGTCGCAGGGAAGTTGGAAACACCATATATTTT.

This clonotype was found many times. The CDR3 DNA is TGTGCCAGCAGCTTACGGACAGGGGGCGGTGAGCAGTTCTTC. Protein sequence: CASSLRTGGGEQFF. The rearrangement links TRBV11-2 to TRBJ2-1; 11 nucleotides align to TRBD1. Germline V lookup: CDR1 SGHAT, CDR2 FQNNGV. The CDR3 sequence is 14 residues long. V was clipped by 2 bases and J by 9 bases; unmatched bases: 3.

This clonotype was found many times. The J gene is TRBJ1-1, the V gene TRBV7-6, with 8 bases aligning to TRBD1. The CDR3 contains 16 residues. V was pared by 5 bases and J by 3 bases, with 11 bases of the junction left unmatched. Per the germline V gene, CDR1 is SGHVS and CDR2 is FNYEAQ. The CDR3 loop reads CASSPGSQGAYTEAFF. The DNA for the CDR3 is TGTGCCAGCAGCCCTGGGTCCCAGGGGGCCTACACTGAAGCTTTCTTT.

This clonotype was recorded at least ten times. The chain has TRBV20-1 and TRBJ2-5; D gene ambiguous. Trimming pared 6 bases from V and 2 bases from J, leaving 13 bases between. CDR3 length equals 13 residues. In germline, CDR1 is DFQATT, CDR2 SNEGSKA (reference sequence). The CDR3 DNA reads TGCAGTGCCCTGGGAACCCGACAAGAGACCCAGTACTTC. This gives the protein CSALGTRQETQYF.